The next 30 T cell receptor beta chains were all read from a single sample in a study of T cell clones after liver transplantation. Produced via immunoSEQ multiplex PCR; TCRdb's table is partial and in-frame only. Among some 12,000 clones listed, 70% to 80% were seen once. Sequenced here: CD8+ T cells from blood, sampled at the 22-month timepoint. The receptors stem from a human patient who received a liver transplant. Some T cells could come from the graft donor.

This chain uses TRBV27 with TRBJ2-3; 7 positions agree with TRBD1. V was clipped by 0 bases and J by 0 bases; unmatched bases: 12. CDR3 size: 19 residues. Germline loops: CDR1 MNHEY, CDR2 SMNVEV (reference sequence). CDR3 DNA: TGTGCCAGCAGTTTATCCTACAGGGGTAGGGGTGTTAGCACAGATACGCAGTATTTT. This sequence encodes CASSLSYRGRGVSTDTQYF.

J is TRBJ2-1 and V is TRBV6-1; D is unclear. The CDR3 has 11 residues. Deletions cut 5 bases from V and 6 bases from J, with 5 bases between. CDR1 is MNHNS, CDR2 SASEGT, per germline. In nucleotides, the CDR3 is TGTGCCAGCAGTTACCCCAATGAGCAGTTCTTC. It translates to CASSYPNEQFF.

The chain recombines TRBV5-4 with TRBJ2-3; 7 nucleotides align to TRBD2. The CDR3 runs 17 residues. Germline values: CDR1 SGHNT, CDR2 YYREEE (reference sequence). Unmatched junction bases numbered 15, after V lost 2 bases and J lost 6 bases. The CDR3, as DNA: TGTGCCAGCAGCTTTGGCGGGAGCGGGGATTATCGGGATACGCAGTATTTT. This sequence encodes CASSFGGSGDYRDTQYF.

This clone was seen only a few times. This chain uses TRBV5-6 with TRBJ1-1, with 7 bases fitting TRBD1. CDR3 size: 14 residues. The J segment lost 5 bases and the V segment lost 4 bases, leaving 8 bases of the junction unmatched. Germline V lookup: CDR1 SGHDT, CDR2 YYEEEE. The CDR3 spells CASSPQGRETEAFF. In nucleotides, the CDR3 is TGTGCCAGCAGCCCACAGGGGAGGGAGACTGAAGCTTTCTTT.

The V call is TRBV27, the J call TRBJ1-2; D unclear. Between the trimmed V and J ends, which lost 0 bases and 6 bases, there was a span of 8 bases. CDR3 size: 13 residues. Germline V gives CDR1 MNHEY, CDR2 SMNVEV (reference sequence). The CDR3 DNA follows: TGTGCCAGCAGTTTATCGAACAGAAATGGCTACACCTTC. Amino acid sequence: CASSLSNRNGYTF.

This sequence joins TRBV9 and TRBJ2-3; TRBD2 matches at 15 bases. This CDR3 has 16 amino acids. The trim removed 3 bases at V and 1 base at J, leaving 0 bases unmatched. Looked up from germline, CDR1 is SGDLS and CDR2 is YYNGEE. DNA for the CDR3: TGTGCCAGCAGCGGGACTAGCGGGGGGGGCACAGATACGCAGTATTTT. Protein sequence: CASSGTSGGGTDTQYF.

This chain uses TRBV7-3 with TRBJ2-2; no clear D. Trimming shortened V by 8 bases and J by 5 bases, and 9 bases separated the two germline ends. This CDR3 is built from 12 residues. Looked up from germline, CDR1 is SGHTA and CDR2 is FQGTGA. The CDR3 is CASPLLTGELFF. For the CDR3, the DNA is TGTGCCAGCCCCCTCTTAACCGGGGAGCTGTTTTTT.

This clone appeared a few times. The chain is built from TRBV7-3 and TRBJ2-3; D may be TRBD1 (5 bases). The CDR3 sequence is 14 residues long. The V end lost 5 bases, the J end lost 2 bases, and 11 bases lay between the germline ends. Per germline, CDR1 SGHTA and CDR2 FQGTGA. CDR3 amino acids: CASSMGPFTDTQYF. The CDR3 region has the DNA TGTGCCAGCAGCATGGGGCCTTTCACAGATACGCAGTATTTT.

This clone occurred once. CDR3 sequence reads: CASSYSGQGAIEQYF. CDR3 nucleotide sequence: TGTGCCAGCAGTTACTCAGGGCAGGGGGCGATAGAGCAGTACTTC. The V and J genes are TRBV6-6 and TRBJ2-7; 8 bases fit TRBD1. Germline-derived CDR1 and CDR2 are MNHNY and SVGAGI (reference sequence). The CDR3 has 15 amino acids. The trim removed 0 bases at V and 7 bases at J, leaving 8 bases unmatched.

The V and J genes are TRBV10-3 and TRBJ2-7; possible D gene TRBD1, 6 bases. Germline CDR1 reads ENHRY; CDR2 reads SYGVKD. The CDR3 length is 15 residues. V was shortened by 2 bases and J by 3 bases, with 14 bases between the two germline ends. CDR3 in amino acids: CAISEAGQGIYEQYF. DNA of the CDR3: TGTGCCATCAGTGAGGCAGGTCAGGGGATCTACGAGCAGTACTTC.

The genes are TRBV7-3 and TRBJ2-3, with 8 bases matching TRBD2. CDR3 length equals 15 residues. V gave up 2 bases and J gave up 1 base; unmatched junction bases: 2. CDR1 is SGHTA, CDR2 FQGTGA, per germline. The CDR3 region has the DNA TGTGCCAGCAGCTTATCAGCGGGGGGCACAGATACGCAGTATTTT. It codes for CASSLSAGGTDTQYF.

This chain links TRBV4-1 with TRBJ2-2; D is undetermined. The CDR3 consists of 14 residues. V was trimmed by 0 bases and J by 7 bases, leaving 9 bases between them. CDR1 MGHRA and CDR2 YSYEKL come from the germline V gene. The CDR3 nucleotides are TGCGCCAGCAGCCAAGAGTACGGTGGCGGGGAGCTGTTTTTT. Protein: CASSQEYGGGELFF.

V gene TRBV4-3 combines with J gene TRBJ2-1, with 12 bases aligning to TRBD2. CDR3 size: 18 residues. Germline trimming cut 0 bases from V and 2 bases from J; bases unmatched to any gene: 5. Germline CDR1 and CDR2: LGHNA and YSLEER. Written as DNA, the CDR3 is TGCGCCAGCAGCCAAGAATGGACTAGCGGGAACCCCTACAATGAGCAGTTCTTC. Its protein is CASSQEWTSGNPYNEQFF.

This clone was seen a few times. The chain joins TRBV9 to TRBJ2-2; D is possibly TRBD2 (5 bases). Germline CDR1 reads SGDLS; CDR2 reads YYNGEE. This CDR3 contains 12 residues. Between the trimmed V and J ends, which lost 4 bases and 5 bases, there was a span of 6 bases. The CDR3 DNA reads TGTGCCAGCAGCAGGGAGACCGGGGAGCTGTTTTTT. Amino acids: CASSRETGELFF.

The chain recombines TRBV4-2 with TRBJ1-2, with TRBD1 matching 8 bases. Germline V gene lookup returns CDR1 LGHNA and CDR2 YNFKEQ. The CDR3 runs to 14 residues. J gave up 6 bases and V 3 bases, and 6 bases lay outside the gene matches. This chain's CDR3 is CASSHSTGADGYTF. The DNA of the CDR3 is TGTGCCAGCAGCCATTCGACAGGGGCTGATGGCTACACCTTC.

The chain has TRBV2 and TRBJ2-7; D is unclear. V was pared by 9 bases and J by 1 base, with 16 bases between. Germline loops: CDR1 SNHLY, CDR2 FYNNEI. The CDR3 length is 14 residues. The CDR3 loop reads CASAPGQESYEQYF. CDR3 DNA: TGTGCCAGTGCCCCGGGCCAGGAGTCCTACGAGCAGTACTTC.

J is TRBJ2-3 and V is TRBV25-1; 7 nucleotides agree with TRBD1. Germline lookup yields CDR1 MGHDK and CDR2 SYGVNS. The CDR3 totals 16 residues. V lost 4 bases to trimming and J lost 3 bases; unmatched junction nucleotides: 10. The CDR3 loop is CASSGVTGPLTDTQYF. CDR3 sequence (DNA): TGTGCCAGCAGTGGGGTGACAGGGCCTCTAACAGATACGCAGTATTTT.

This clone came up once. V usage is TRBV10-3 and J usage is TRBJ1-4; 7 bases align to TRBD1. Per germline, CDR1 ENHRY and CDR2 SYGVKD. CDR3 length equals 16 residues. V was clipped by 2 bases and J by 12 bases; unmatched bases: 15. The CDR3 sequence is CAISEGTADLQGELFF. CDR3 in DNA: TGTGCCATCAGTGAGGGGACAGCAGACCTACAAGGTGAACTGTTTTTT.

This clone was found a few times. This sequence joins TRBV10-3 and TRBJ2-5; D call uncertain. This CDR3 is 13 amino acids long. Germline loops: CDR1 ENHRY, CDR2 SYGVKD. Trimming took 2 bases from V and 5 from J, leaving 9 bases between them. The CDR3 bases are TGTGCCATCAGTGAGGGTCTAGAGGAGACCCAGTACTTC. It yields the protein CAISEGLEETQYF.

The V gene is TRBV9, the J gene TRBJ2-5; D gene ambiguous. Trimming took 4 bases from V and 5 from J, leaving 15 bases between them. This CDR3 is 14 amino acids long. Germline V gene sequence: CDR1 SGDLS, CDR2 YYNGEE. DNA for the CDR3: TGTGCCAGCAGCCCCGGAGTCCAGGCGGAGACCCAGTACTTC. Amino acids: CASSPGVQAETQYF.

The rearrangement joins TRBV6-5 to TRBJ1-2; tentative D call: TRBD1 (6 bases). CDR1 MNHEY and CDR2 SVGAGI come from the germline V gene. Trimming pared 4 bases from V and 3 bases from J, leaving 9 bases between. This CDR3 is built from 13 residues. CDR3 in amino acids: CASSWGHYYGYTF. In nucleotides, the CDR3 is TGTGCCAGCAGTTGGGGGCACTACTATGGCTACACCTTC.

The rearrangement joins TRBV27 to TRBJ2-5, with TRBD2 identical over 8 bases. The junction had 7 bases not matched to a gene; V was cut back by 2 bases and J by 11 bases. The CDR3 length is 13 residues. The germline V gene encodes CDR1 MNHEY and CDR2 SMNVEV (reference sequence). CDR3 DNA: TGTGCCAGCAGTTTAACCGGGACTAGAGAGCAGTACTTC. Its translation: CASSLTGTREQYF.

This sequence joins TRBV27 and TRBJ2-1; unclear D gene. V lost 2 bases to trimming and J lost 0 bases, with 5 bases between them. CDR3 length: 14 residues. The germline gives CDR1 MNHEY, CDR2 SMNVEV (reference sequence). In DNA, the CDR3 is TGTGCCAGCAGTTTAAGCTTCTCCTACAATGAGCAGTTCTTC. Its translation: CASSLSFSYNEQFF.

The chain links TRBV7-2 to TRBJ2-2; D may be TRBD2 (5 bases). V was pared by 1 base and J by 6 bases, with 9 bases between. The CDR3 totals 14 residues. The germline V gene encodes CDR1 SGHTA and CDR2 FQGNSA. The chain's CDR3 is CASSLVWGAGELFF. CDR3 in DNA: TGTGCCAGCAGCTTAGTGTGGGGAGCCGGGGAGCTGTTTTTT.

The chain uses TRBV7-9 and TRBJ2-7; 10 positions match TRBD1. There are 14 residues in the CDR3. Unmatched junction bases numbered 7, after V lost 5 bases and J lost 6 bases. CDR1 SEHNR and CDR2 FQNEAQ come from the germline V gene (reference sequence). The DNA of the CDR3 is TGTGCCAGCAGCCCGACCGGGACAGGGGCCGAGCAGTACTTC. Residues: CASSPTGTGAEQYF. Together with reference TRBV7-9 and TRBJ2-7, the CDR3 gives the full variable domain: DTGVSQNPRHKITKRGQNVTFRCDPISEHNRLYWYRQTLGQGPEFLTYFQNEAQLEKSRLLSDRFSAERPKGSFSTLEIQRTEQGDSAMYLCASSPTGTGAEQYFGPGTRLTVT.

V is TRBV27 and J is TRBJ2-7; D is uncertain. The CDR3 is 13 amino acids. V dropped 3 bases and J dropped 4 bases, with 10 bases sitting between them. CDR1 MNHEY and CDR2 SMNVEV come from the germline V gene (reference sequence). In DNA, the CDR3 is TGTGCCAGCAGTTTTTTTGCAAATTACGAGCAGTACTTC. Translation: CASSFFANYEQYF.

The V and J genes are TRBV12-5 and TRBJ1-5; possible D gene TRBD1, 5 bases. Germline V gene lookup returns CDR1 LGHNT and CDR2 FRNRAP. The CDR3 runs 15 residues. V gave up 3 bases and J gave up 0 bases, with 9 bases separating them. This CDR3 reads CASGLRGNSNQPQHF. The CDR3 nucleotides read TGTGCTAGTGGTTTAAGGGGAAATAGCAATCAGCCCCAGCATTTT.

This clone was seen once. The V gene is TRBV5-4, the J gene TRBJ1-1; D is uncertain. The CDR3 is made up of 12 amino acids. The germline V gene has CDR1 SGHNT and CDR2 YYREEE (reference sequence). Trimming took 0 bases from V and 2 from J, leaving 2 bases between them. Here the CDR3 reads CASSLDNTEAFF. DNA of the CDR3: TGTGCCAGCAGCTTGGATAACACTGAAGCTTTCTTT.

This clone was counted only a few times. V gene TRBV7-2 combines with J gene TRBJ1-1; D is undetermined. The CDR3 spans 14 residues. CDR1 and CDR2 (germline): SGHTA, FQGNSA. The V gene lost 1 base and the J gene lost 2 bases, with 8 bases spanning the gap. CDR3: CASSLVVLNTEAFF. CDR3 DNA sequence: TGTGCCAGCAGCTTAGTAGTACTAAACACTGAAGCTTTCTTT.

This chain's CDR3 is CASSQDRTSGTDTQYF. The CDR3 DNA reads as TGCGCCAGCAGCCAAGATCGGACTAGCGGCACAGATACGCAGTATTTT. The chain is built from TRBV4-1 and TRBJ2-3; the match to TRBD2 covers 9 bases. Trimming cost V 0 bases and J 1 base; bases outside gene matches: 2. The germline V gene has CDR1 MGHRA and CDR2 YSYEKL. The CDR3 consists of 16 residues.